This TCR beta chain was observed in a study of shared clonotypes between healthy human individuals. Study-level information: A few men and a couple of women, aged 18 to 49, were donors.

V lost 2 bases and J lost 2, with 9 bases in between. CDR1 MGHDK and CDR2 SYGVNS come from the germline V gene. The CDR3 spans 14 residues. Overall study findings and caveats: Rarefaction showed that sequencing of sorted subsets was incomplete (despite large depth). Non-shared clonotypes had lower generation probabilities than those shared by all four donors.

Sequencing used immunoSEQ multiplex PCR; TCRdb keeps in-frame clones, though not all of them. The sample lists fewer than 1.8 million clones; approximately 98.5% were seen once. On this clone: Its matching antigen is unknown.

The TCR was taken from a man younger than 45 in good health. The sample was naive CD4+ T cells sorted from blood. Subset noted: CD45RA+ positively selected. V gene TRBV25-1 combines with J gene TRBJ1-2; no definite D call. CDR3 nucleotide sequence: TGTGCCAGCAGTGAAGGGAGGAGGAACTATGGCTACACCTTC. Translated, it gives CASSEGRRNYGYTF.